Following are 23 T cell receptor beta chains from one sample sequenced in a study of blood T cell repertoires in COVID-19. Method: immunoSEQ multiplex PCR; TCRdb's copy keeps in-frame clones and lacks some. The table shows 110,000 to 150,000 clones, with 80% to 90% occurring only once. Source material: peripheral blood. These receptors were taken from a woman in her forties or fifties with acute or convalescent COVID-19.

The V gene is TRBV18, the J gene TRBJ1-4, with a weak D call TRBD1 (6 bases). The CDR3 spans 15 residues. The V gene's germline CDR1 is KGHSH and CDR2 LQKENI. Trimming took 5 bases from V and 6 from J, leaving 16 bases between them. CDR3 bases: TGTGCCAGCTCAGGGCTTACAGGGCGAGATGAAAAACTGTTTTTT. Translated: CASSGLTGRDEKLFF.

This chain connects TRBV7-9 to TRBJ2-7; D call uncertain. The V end was cut by 5 bases, the J end by 0 bases, with 17 bases between. Germline values: CDR1 SEHNR, CDR2 FQNEAQ (reference sequence). The CDR3 is 16 residues long. CDR3 DNA: TGTGCCAGCAGCCAGGCACAGCCCTCTACCTCCTACGAGCAGTACTTC. Its translation: CASSQAQPSTSYEQYF.

Only one count was recorded for this clone. The rearrangement links TRBV5-1 to TRBJ1-6; TRBD1 matches at 7 bases. The CDR3 loop spans 15 amino acids. V lost 0 bases and J lost 7; bases outside the gene matches: 4. Germline CDR1 is SGHRS and CDR2 is YFSETQ. The CDR3 protein is CASSLAGQMNSPLHF. DNA for the CDR3: TGCGCCAGCAGCTTGGCGGGACAGATGAATTCACCCCTCCACTTT.

This clone turned up a few times. J is TRBJ2-2 and V is TRBV25-1; no definite D call. V lost 5 bases to trimming and J lost 1 base, with 14 bases between them. The germline CDR1 and CDR2 sequences are MGHDK and SYGVNS. The CDR3 spans 16 residues. CDR3 region: CASSWAGTQNTGELFF. CDR3 nucleotides: TGTGCCAGCAGTTGGGCTGGCACGCAGAACACCGGGGAGCTGTTTTTT.

This chain links TRBV5-6 with TRBJ2-7; no clear D gene. CDR3 length: 12 residues. Germline CDR1 is SGHDT and CDR2 is YYEEEE. The ends were cut back, 5 bases at V and 3 bases at J, with 9 bases in the middle. The CDR3 region is CASSRVFYEQYF. The DNA of the CDR3 is TGTGCCAGCAGTCGGGTCTTCTACGAGCAGTACTTC. The variable domain in full, completed from reference TRBV5-6 and TRBJ2-7, reads DAGVTQSPTHLIKTRGQQVTLRCSPKSGHDTVSWYQQALGQGPQFIFQYYEEEERQRGNFPDRFSGHQFPNYSSELNVNALLLGDSALYLCASSRVFYEQYFGPGTRLTVT.

By share, this clone ranks as medium-sized. The chain is built from TRBV3-1 (or the pseudogene TRBV3-2) and TRBJ2-7, with D perhaps TRBD1 (6 bases). V gave up 4 bases and J gave up 3 bases, with 10 bases separating them. This CDR3 spans 13 amino acids. Germline V gene sequence: CDR1 LGHDT, CDR2 YNNKEL (reference sequence). The CDR3 nucleotides read TGTGCCAGCAGCCCTGTGGACAGCTACGAGCAGTACTTC. It translates to CASSPVDSYEQYF.

This clone was recorded once. This chain joins TRBV6-1 and TRBJ2-3; a weak D match, TRBD2 (7 bases). The V end was cut by 4 bases, the J end by 5 bases, with 19 bases between. CDR3 length equals 16 residues. Germline V gene data show CDR1 as MNHNS and CDR2 as SASEGT. For the CDR3, the DNA is TGTGCCAGCAGTGTCGCTAGCGGTGGGGGCGTAGATACGCAGTATTTT. It is translated as CASSVASGGGVDTQYF.

The chain uses TRBV24-1 and TRBJ2-2; TRBD2 is a possible D gene (5 bases). Germline CDR1 and CDR2: KGHDR and SFDVKD. This CDR3 is 16 amino acids long. Trimming cost V 0 bases and J 0 bases, with 7 bases left between them. Here the CDR3 reads CATSDLWTSNTGELFF. DNA for the CDR3: TGTGCCACCAGTGATTTGTGGACTTCGAACACCGGGGAGCTGTTTTTT.

V usage is TRBV7-9 and J usage is TRBJ2-2, with D perhaps TRBD1 (5 bases). Germline V CDR1 and CDR2: SEHNR, FQNEAQ (reference sequence). The CDR3 is 14 residues long. V gave up 2 bases and J gave up 7 bases, with 11 bases separating them. Here the CDR3 reads CASSLTSGIGELFF. The CDR3 bases are TGTGCCAGCAGCTTAACGTCAGGGATCGGGGAGCTGTTTTTT.

The rearrangement joins TRBV19 to TRBJ2-3, with a weak D call TRBD2 (5 bases). The germline CDR1 and CDR2 sequences are LNHDA and SQIVND (reference sequence). The V and J ends lost 1 base and 0 bases respectively, with 8 bases between them. CDR3 size: 15 residues. Here the CDR3 reads CASSIGGLSTDTQYF. Written as DNA, the CDR3 is TGTGCCAGTAGTATAGGCGGACTCAGCACAGATACGCAGTATTTT.

This chain uses TRBV19 with TRBJ1-1; the D is unclear. V was pared by 8 bases and J by 2 bases, with 3 bases between. Germline lookup yields CDR1 LNHDA and CDR2 SQIVND (reference sequence). The CDR3 covers 10 residues. CDR3 nucleotides: TGTGCCAGTGGCAACACTGAAGCTTTCTTT. Translated: CASGNTEAFF.

The gene calls are TRBV3-1 (or the pseudogene TRBV3-2) and TRBJ2-6; TRBD1 is a possible D gene (5 bases). Per the germline V gene, CDR1 is LGHDT and CDR2 is YNNKEL (reference sequence). The CDR3 contains 17 residues. The V end was cut by 4 bases, the J end by 3 bases, with 16 bases between. In DNA form, the CDR3 reads TGTGCCAGCAGCCCCCGCCAGGGCGCCTTTGGGGCCAACGTCCTGACTTTC. This codes for CASSPRQGAFGANVLTF.

V and J are TRBV9 and TRBJ1-1; maybe TRBD1 (5 bases). Trimming removed 1 base at V and 5 bases at J, with 15 bases between. The CDR3 consists of 15 residues. Per the germline V gene, CDR1 is SGDLS and CDR2 is YYNGEE. The chain's CDR3 is CASSVSRAGRTEAFF. In DNA form, the CDR3 reads TGTGCCAGCAGCGTAAGTAGGGCAGGGAGGACTGAAGCTTTCTTT.

The rearrangement uses TRBV9 and TRBJ2-2; 10 bases map to TRBD2. The CDR3 is 16 residues long. The V gene end was trimmed by 3 bases and the J gene end by 4 bases; junction bases not matched to a gene: 6. The germline V gene encodes CDR1 SGDLS and CDR2 YYNGEE. The CDR3 sequence: CASSATSGTGTGELFF. CDR3 bases: TGTGCCAGCAGCGCTACTAGCGGGACGGGCACCGGGGAGCTGTTTTTT.

This chain uses TRBV9 with TRBJ2-7, with a weak D call TRBD1 (5 bases). This CDR3 is built from 15 residues. Trimming pared 0 bases from V and 4 bases from J, leaving 14 bases between. The V gene's germline CDR1 is SGDLS and CDR2 YYNGEE. The CDR3: CASSVGGRASYEQYF. CDR3 DNA: TGTGCCAGCAGCGTAGGGGGCAGGGCCAGTTACGAGCAGTACTTC.

This clone was observed a single time. The chain uses TRBV25-1 and TRBJ1-4; TRBD1 agrees at 10 bases. CDR1 is MGHDK, CDR2 SYGVNS, per germline. The CDR3 consists of 14 residues. V lost 8 bases and J lost 1; bases outside the gene matches: 1. CDR3 sequence reads: CASRDRGTNEKLFF. In DNA, the CDR3 is TGTGCCAGCCGGGACAGGGGAACTAATGAAAAACTGTTTTTT. Full variable domain (missing parts from reference TRBV25-1 and TRBJ1-4): EADIYQTPRYLVIGTGKKITLECSQTMGHDKMYWYQQDPGMELHLIHYSYGVNSTEKGDLSSESTVSRIRTEHFPLTLESARPSHTSQYLCASRDRGTNEKLFFGSGTQLSVL.

This chain links TRBV7-9 with TRBJ2-7; the match to TRBD1 covers 7 bases. V was pared by 5 bases and J by 3 bases, with 10 bases of the junction left unmatched. Per germline, CDR1 SEHNR and CDR2 FQNEAQ (reference sequence). The CDR3 totals 15 residues. This chain's CDR3 is CASSLSTGRYYEQYF. As DNA, the CDR3 is TGTGCCAGCAGCCTGTCGACAGGGAGATACTACGAGCAGTACTTC.

The chain recombines TRBV7-8 with TRBJ2-7; 8 nucleotides align to TRBD2. There are 14 residues in the CDR3. Germline V lookup: CDR1 SGHVS, CDR2 FQNEAQ. V gave up 3 bases and J gave up 1 base; unmatched junction bases: 2. The CDR3 is CASSFGGRSYEQYF. DNA of the CDR3: TGTGCCAGCAGCTTTGGCGGGAGGTCCTACGAGCAGTACTTC.

The chain carries TRBV3-1 (or the pseudogene TRBV3-2) and TRBJ2-1, with 7 bases fitting TRBD1. Germline V gene sequence: CDR1 LGHDT, CDR2 YNNKEL (reference sequence). The CDR3 is 13 residues long. With V trimmed by 3 bases and J by 4 bases, 0 bases remained unmatched. The CDR3 spells CASSQTGYNEQFF. DNA of the CDR3: TGTGCCAGCAGCCAGACAGGGTACAATGAGCAGTTCTTC.

The chain carries TRBV28 and TRBJ1-6; TRBD1 might be the D (5 bases). CDR1 and CDR2 (germline): MDHEN, SYDVKM. The CDR3 has 15 residues. The V end was cut by 3 bases, the J end by 9 bases, with 15 bases between. The CDR3, as DNA: TGTGCCAGCAGTTTCGCCACAGGCCCAAGTTCACCCCTCCACTTT. The encoded protein is CASSFATGPSSPLHF.

CDR3 sequence: CASSPGNSGNTIYF. DNA for the CDR3: TGCGCCAGCAGTCCAGGGAACTCTGGAAACACCATATATTTT. The chain is built from TRBV10-1 and TRBJ1-3; a possible D gene is TRBD1 (5 bases). V lost 5 bases to trimming and J lost 0 bases, with 8 bases between them. The V gene's germline CDR1 is WNHNN and CDR2 SYGVQD (reference sequence). The CDR3 covers 14 residues.

This chain uses TRBV3-1 (or the pseudogene TRBV3-2) with TRBJ1-1, with 8 bases fitting TRBD1. The CDR3 runs 14 residues. V lost 1 base, J lost 6 bases, and 4 bases stayed unmatched. From germline, CDR1 is LGHDT and CDR2 YNNKEL (reference sequence). The CDR3 reads CASSQGTGWSEAFF. The CDR3 DNA is TGTGCCAGCAGCCAAGGGACAGGGTGGTCTGAAGCTTTCTTT.

The chain combines TRBV2 with TRBJ1-1, with D unresolved. Germline V gives CDR1 SNHLY, CDR2 FYNNEI. The V end was cut by 5 bases, the J end by 2 bases, with 6 bases between. This CDR3 is built from 12 residues. As DNA, the CDR3 is TGTGCCAGCAGTATACTTAACACTGAAGCTTTCTTT. Protein: CASSILNTEAFF.